The 28 T cell receptor beta chains below come from one sample, sequenced in a study of T-cell reconstitution after alpha-beta-depleted transplantation in children. Preparing the TCRbeta library involved the use of unique molecular identifiers. MiXCR, applied by TCRdb to the PCR reads, yields one record per CDR3 protein. The data show roughly 500,000 distinct CDR3 sequences, around 18% seen once. The starting material was PBMCs from the stem cell graft donor, obtained from the stem cell graft. These TCRs come from a human donor who donated a stem cell graft to a child with acute lymphoblastic leukemia.

This clonotype was seen a few times. The chain is built from TRBV20-1 and TRBJ2-7, with 8 bases matching TRBD2. The CDR3 contains 17 residues. Germline V CDR1 and CDR2: DFQATT, SNEGSKA (reference sequence). Losses at the gene ends were 3 bases for V and 3 bases for J; bases not matched to a gene: 16. The CDR3 DNA reads as TGCAGTGCTAGGGGAGACGGGAGGGCCGTCCCCATCTACGAGCAGTACTTC. Protein: CSARGDGRAVPIYEQYF.

The V call is TRBV5-8, the J call TRBJ2-3, with 14 bases that match TRBD2. V was clipped by 3 bases and J by 4 bases; unmatched bases: 4. CDR3 length: 16 residues. Germline V CDR1 and CDR2: SGHTS, YDEGEE. CDR3 loop: CASSSGLAGVADTQYF. The DNA of the CDR3 is TGTGCCAGCAGCTCGGGACTAGCGGGAGTGGCAGATACGCAGTATTTT.

Concerning this clonotype itself: This could be a read error, since a much larger clone is one nucleotide away. The chain carries TRBV29-1 and TRBJ1-5; 8 positions match TRBD1. V trimming: 4 bases; J trimming: 8 bases; junction bases outside the gene matches: 7. CDR1 and CDR2 (germline): SQVTM, ANQGSEA. There are 13 residues in the CDR3. CDR3 DNA sequence: TGCAGCGTTGCTTTGACAGGGGATGAGCCCCAGCATTTT. Its protein product is CSVALTGDEPQHF.

This clonotype was recorded a few times. The chain has TRBV5-6 and TRBJ2-2; the match to TRBD2 covers 13 bases. Germline CDR1 and CDR2: SGHDT and YYEEEE. The CDR3 runs to 17 residues. Trimming at V came to 3 bases and at J to 6 bases, leaving 8 bases not matched to a gene. CDR3: CASSSPGLAGWAGELFF. For the CDR3, the DNA is TGTGCCAGCAGCTCGCCGGGACTAGCGGGATGGGCCGGGGAGCTGTTTTTT.

This clonotype was observed a handful of times. The chain combines TRBV15 with TRBJ1-1; TRBD1 is a possible D gene (5 bases). The CDR3 sequence is 16 residues long. V was trimmed by 0 bases and J by 7 bases, leaving 18 bases between them. CDR1 is LNHNV, CDR2 YYDKDF, per germline (reference sequence). In nucleotides, the CDR3 is TGTGCCACCAGCAGAGAACCGATCGGGGCTCTGGATGAAGCTTTCTTT. This gives the protein CATSREPIGALDEAFF.

This sequence joins TRBV6-1 and TRBJ2-7; 14 bases align to TRBD2. After removal of 2 bases from V and 4 bases from J, the junction contained 10 bases not matched to a gene. The CDR3 runs to 18 residues. The germline gives CDR1 MNHNS, CDR2 SASEGT. The CDR3 spells CASSERGLAGANPYEQYF. Here the CDR3 DNA reads TGTGCCAGCAGTGAACGGGGACTAGCGGGAGCCAACCCTTACGAGCAGTACTTC.

This chain joins TRBV2 and TRBJ2-2; TRBD2 matches at 13 bases. The V segment lost 5 bases and the J segment 5 bases; nucleotides outside the gene matches: 8. The CDR3 runs 17 residues. CDR1 and CDR2 from the germline V gene are SNHLY and FYNNEI. The CDR3 DNA sequence: TGTGCCAGCAGTTCCTGGACTAGCGGGAGAGAAACCGGGGAGCTGTTTTTT. The encoded protein is CASSSWTSGRETGELFF.

This clonotype turned up a few times. V usage is TRBV7-2 and J usage is TRBJ1-5; no reliable D call. The CDR3 is 14 residues long. The germline V and J ends were trimmed by 2 bases and 4 bases, with 9 bases remaining between them. Looked up from germline, CDR1 is SGHTA and CDR2 is FQGNSA. CDR3 region: CASSLSMGNQPQHF. The CDR3 nucleotides are TGTGCCAGCAGCTTATCGATGGGAAATCAGCCCCAGCATTTT.

CDR3 coding DNA: TGTGCCAGCAGTGGGGACAGTGCGGGAGGGACCAATGAGCAGTTCTTC. It is translated as CASSGDSAGGTNEQFF. The V gene is TRBV25-1, the J gene TRBJ2-1; 9 bases align to TRBD2. The length of the CDR3 is 16 residues. Germline CDR1 reads MGHDK; CDR2 reads SYGVNS. Unmatched junction bases numbered 10, after V lost 4 bases and J lost 6 bases.

This clonotype was counted a few times. The CDR3 bases are TGTGCCACCAGTGATCCCCGGGACAGGGGGTCGGACGAGCAGTACTTC. Translating it yields CATSDPRDRGSDEQYF. The chain is built from TRBV24-1 and TRBJ2-7; 11 nucleotides match TRBD1. The CDR3 extends over 16 amino acids. Germline CDR1 KGHDR, CDR2 SFDVKD. V shed 3 bases and J 5 bases; nucleotides not matched to a gene: 8.

This clonotype was counted only a few times. Here the CDR3 DNA reads TGTGCCAGCAGCCCGCGACTAGCGGGAGTCGACGAGCAGTACTTC. Encoded protein: CASSPRLAGVDEQYF. This chain joins TRBV7-2 and TRBJ2-7, with TRBD2 identical over 12 bases. CDR3 size: 15 residues. V lost 5 bases and J lost 5; bases outside the gene matches: 7. The germline CDR1 and CDR2 sequences are SGHTA and FQGNSA.

There are a few counts of this clonotype. The V call is TRBV10-3, the J call TRBJ2-1; no definite D call. The CDR3 totals 13 residues. With 8 bases removed from V and 6 bases from J, the gap between germline ends came to 14 bases. The germline V gene has CDR1 ENHRY and CDR2 SYGVKD. The CDR3 is CAIRKYDANEQFF. CDR3 DNA: TGTGCCATCCGTAAATATGACGCCAATGAGCAGTTCTTC.

The chain carries TRBV2 and TRBJ1-2; TRBD1 agrees at 7 bases. The germline CDR1 and CDR2 sequences are SNHLY and FYNNEI. CDR3 size: 15 residues. Unmatched junction bases numbered 9, after V lost 3 bases and J lost 5 bases. CDR3 sequence: CASSDEGARRYGYTF. CDR3 DNA: TGTGCCAGCAGTGACGAGGGGGCCCGTAGGTATGGCTACACCTTC.

The CDR3 DNA follows: TGCGCCAGCAGCTTGCGCCCGGGACAGACGAACACTGAAGCTTTCTTT. This sequence encodes CASSLRPGQTNTEAFF. The J gene is TRBJ1-1, the V gene TRBV5-1, with 7 bases fitting TRBD1. The length of the CDR3 is 16 residues. CDR1 SGHRS and CDR2 YFSETQ come from the germline V gene. V was clipped by 1 base and J by 1 base; unmatched bases: 7.

This clonotype appeared a few times. This chain links TRBV5-1 with TRBJ1-1; weak D call: TRBD1 (5 bases). The CDR3 has 13 residues. The germline V and J ends were trimmed by 7 bases and 5 bases, with 15 bases remaining between them. From germline, CDR1 is SGHRS and CDR2 YFSETQ. The CDR3 DNA reads TGCGCCAGCGAACCCGGGTGGGGGACTGAAGCTTTCTTT. The encoded protein is CASEPGWGTEAFF.

The rearrangement uses TRBV5-1 and TRBJ2-7, with 11 nucleotides matching TRBD2. V trimming: 2 bases; J trimming: 1 base; junction bases outside the gene matches: 8. Germline CDR1 is SGHRS and CDR2 is YFSETQ. The CDR3 totals 17 residues. Here the CDR3 reads CASSFLTSGTISYEQYF. The CDR3, as DNA: TGCGCCAGCAGCTTCTTGACTAGCGGGACCATTTCCTACGAGCAGTACTTC.

This clonotype turned up a few times. The V call is TRBV7-3, the J call TRBJ2-1; D is possibly TRBD2 (6 bases). The CDR3 length is 14 residues. V was clipped by 4 bases and J by 6 bases, with 13 bases between them. Germline CDR1 SGHTA, CDR2 FQGTGA. CDR3 bases: TGTGCCAGCAGCTCCGGGACTGGGAGCAATGAGCAGTTCTTC. It encodes CASSSGTGSNEQFF.

The chain joins TRBV4-1 to TRBJ2-7; 7 bases are shared with TRBD2. This CDR3 is 18 amino acids long. Germline V gene sequence: CDR1 MGHRA, CDR2 YSYEKL. V was pared by 0 bases and J by 3 bases, with 14 bases of the junction left unmatched. This CDR3 is CASSQDNRQVAGVYEQYF. CDR3 in DNA: TGCGCCAGCAGCCAAGATAATAGGCAGGTGGCGGGAGTCTACGAGCAGTACTTC.

The chain joins TRBV11-1 to TRBJ2-1; D is undetermined. Germline V gives CDR1 SGHAT, CDR2 FQDESV (reference sequence). This CDR3 comprises 16 residues. Trimming removed 2 bases at V and 0 bases at J, with 11 bases between. CDR3 residues: CASSLMWASSYNEQFF. CDR3 nucleotide sequence: TGTGCCAGCAGCTTAATGTGGGCAAGCTCCTACAATGAGCAGTTCTTC.

The chain uses TRBV24-1 and TRBJ2-1; D ambiguous. V was shortened by 9 bases and J by 4 bases, with 9 bases between the two germline ends. From germline, CDR1 is KGHDR and CDR2 SFDVKD. This CDR3 comprises 12 residues. CDR3 sequence reads: CATGLAYNEQFF. The CDR3 DNA follows: TGTGCCACCGGCTTGGCGTACAATGAGCAGTTCTTC.

This clonotype was counted only a few times. This chain uses TRBV7-6 with TRBJ2-3; D remains unclear. The V gene's germline CDR1 is SGHVS and CDR2 FNYEAQ. The CDR3 has 14 amino acids. V was shortened by 4 bases and J by 2 bases, with 10 bases between the two germline ends. In DNA form, the CDR3 reads TGTGCCAGCAGCTCCCCGTATAACACAGATACGCAGTATTTT. It codes for CASSSPYNTDTQYF.

This clonotype was seen more than once but under ten times. The chain couples TRBV5-1 to TRBJ2-7, with 7 bases that match TRBD2. The J segment lost 5 bases and the V segment lost 1 base, leaving 6 bases of the junction unmatched. Per germline, CDR1 SGHRS and CDR2 YFSETQ. The CDR3 sequence is 14 residues long. In DNA form, the CDR3 reads TGCGCCAGCAGCTTGCTTAGCGGGCTCGACGAGCAGTACTTC. As protein: CASSLLSGLDEQYF.

The rearrangement joins TRBV7-9 to TRBJ1-2, with 7 bases identical to TRBD1. Germline V CDR1 and CDR2: SEHNR, FQNEAQ (reference sequence). The CDR3 has 12 residues. J lost 7 bases, V lost 5 bases, and 4 bases had no gene match. For the CDR3, the DNA is TGTGCCAGCAGCGGGGACAGAGCTGGCTACACCTTC. Residues: CASSGDRAGYTF.

The chain is built from TRBV15 and TRBJ2-1; either TRBD1 or TRBD2 may supply D (6 bases each). Per the germline V gene, CDR1 is LNHNV and CDR2 is YYDKDF (reference sequence). V lost 5 bases to trimming and J lost 2 bases, with 16 bases between them. The CDR3 extends over 16 amino acids. CDR3 DNA: TGTGCCACCAGCTTACGTAGGGGGGTCACCTACAATGAGCAGTTCTTC. It yields the protein CATSLRRGVTYNEQFF.

Ten or more counts support this clonotype. The CDR3 sequence is CASRTSGSTDTQYF. Written as DNA, the CDR3 is TGTGCCAGCAGGACTAGCGGGAGTACAGATACGCAGTATTTT. The genes are TRBV7-9 and TRBJ2-3; 12 bases map to TRBD2. Trimming removed 6 bases from V and 3 bases from J; junction bases left unmatched: 1. Germline lookup yields CDR1 SEHNR and CDR2 FQNEAQ (reference sequence). The CDR3 runs to 14 residues.

The chain employs TRBV20-1 and TRBJ2-7; perhaps TRBD2 as D (6 bases). The CDR3 covers 15 residues. Germline lookup yields CDR1 DFQATT and CDR2 SNEGSKA (reference sequence). Trimming took 6 bases from V and 0 from J, leaving 18 bases between them. CDR3 amino acids: CSATSRDFYSYEQYF. In nucleotides, the CDR3 is TGCAGTGCAACGAGCCGGGACTTCTACTCCTACGAGCAGTACTTC.

The chain links TRBV20-1 to TRBJ2-5; D is perhaps TRBD2 (5 bases). This CDR3 has 14 amino acids. Germline assignment: CDR1 DFQATT and CDR2 SNEGSKA (reference sequence). Trimming took 6 bases from V and 4 from J, leaving 18 bases between them. This CDR3 reads CSADRQRGRETQYF. The CDR3 bases are TGCAGTGCCGACCGACAACGAGGGCGAGAGACCCAGTACTTC.

The rearrangement uses TRBV5-1 and TRBJ2-7, with 10 bases fitting TRBD2. V shed 3 bases and J 0 bases; nucleotides not matched to a gene: 6. This CDR3 has 16 residues. CDR1 and CDR2 (germline): SGHRS, YFSETQ. This CDR3 reads CASSSTAGGLSYEQYF. In DNA form, the CDR3 reads TGCGCCAGCAGCTCAACAGCGGGAGGGCTCTCCTACGAGCAGTACTTC. The full variable domain, rest sourced from reference TRBV5-1 and TRBJ2-7, is KAGVTQTPRYLIKTRGQQVTLSCSPISGHRSVSWYQQTPGQGLQFLFEYFSETQRNKGNFPGRFSGRQFSNSRSEMNVSTLELGDSALYLCASSSTAGGLSYEQYFGPGTRLTVT.